A selection of T cell receptor beta chains follows, all from one sample in a study of identical twins. TCRdb reprocessed the 5' RACE reads with MiXCR, giving one entry per CDR3 protein. The sample yields 420,000 or so distinct CDR3 sequences, roughly 18% seen once. The sample was naive T cells sorted from blood. These TCRs come from a man aged 50-60 years in good health. Each CDR3 is given with its conserved first and last residue. The D gene is left open where the match is weak. Not every row has a clone size; where given, it reads once, few, many or a size class.

NA	NA	TRBV20-1	TRBJ2-7	CSARDVLGSSPYEQYF	TGCAGTGCTAGAGACGTACTCGGGAGCAGCCCCTACGAGCAGTACTTC
many	TRBD1	TRBV6-1	TRBJ2-3	CASSPPDRGTDTQYF	TGTGCCAGCAGTCCCCCGGACAGGGGCACAGATACGCAGTATTTT
many	NA	TRBV7-9	TRBJ1-1	CASSSTLSNREVEAFF	TGTGCCAGCAGCTCCACCCTCTCTAACAGGGAGGTTGAAGCTTTCTTT
NA	NA	TRBV12-3/TRBV12-4	TRBJ2-7	CASSPPPGSYLYEQYF	TGTGCCAGCAGTCCTCCCCCCGGGTCTTACCTTTACGAGCAGTACTTC
NA	NA	TRBV5-1	TRBJ2-7	CASSLDTRESWSSYEQYF	TGCGCCAGCAGCTTGGACACCAGGGAAAGTTGGAGCTCCTACGAGCAGTACTTC
few	TRBD2	TRBV4-2	TRBJ2-1	CASSQGGMTSGSLVEQFF	TGTGCCAGCAGCCAAGGGGGAATGACTAGCGGGAGCTTAGTTGAGCAGTTCTTC
many	NA	TRBV5-1	TRBJ1-2	CASSLLGPRDEGYTF	TGCGCCAGCAGCTTGCTTGGACCAAGGGACGAAGGCTACACCTTC
many	NA	TRBV25-1	TRBJ2-5	CASSEWGQETQYF	TGTGCCAGCAGTGAATGGGGGCAAGAGACCCAGTACTTC
few	NA	TRBV4-3	TRBJ1-3	CASSQGETGSGNTIYF	TGCGCCAGCAGCCAAGGCGAGACGGGCTCTGGAAACACCATATATTTT
many	NA	TRBV18	TRBJ2-1	CASSPPGLIDEQFF	TGTGCCAGCTCACCACCTGGACTAATTGATGAGCAGTTCTTC
NA	NA	TRBV4-3	TRBJ1-6	CASSASVSSYNSPLHF	TGCGCCAGCAGCGCCAGTGTGAGTTCTTATAATTCACCCCTCCACTTT
NA	TRBD1	TRBV7-9	TRBJ2-1	CASSSLQGWGETQFF	TGTGCCAGCAGCTCCCTACAGGGGTGGGGAGAGACCCAGTTCTTC
many	TRBD2	TRBV20-1	TRBJ2-5	CSAIPRTSGRAIETQYF	TGCAGTGCTATTCCCCGGACTAGCGGGAGGGCCATAGAGACCCAGTACTTC
NA	TRBD1	TRBV4-1	TRBJ2-7	CASSQAFPGTGYEQYF	TGCGCCAGCAGCCAAGCTTTTCCCGGGACAGGTTACGAGCAGTACTTC
NA	NA	TRBV10-2	TRBJ1-1	CASSAQGATEAFF	TGCGCCAGCAGTGCCCAGGGAGCAACTGAAGCTTTCTTT
NA	TRBD1	TRBV9	TRBJ1-5	CASSGDRGNQPQHF	TGTGCCAGCAGCGGTGACAGGGGCAATCAGCCCCAGCATTTT
many	NA	TRBV2	TRBJ2-1	CASKRDRIYNEQFF	TGTGCCAGCAAGCGGGACAGGATCTACAATGAGCAGTTCTTC
many	TRBD1	TRBV19	TRBJ2-2	CASSILLTGVIGELFF	TGTGCCAGTAGTATTCTCCTGACAGGGGTTATCGGGGAGCTGTTTTTT
few	NA	TRBV15	TRBJ1-5	CATSSGNQPQHF	TGTGCCACCAGCAGTGGCAATCAGCCCCAGCATTTT
NA	NA	TRBV7-9	TRBJ1-1	CASSLGGGALGGTEAFF	TGTGCCAGCAGCTTAGGAGGGGGAGCATTGGGTGGCACTGAAGCTTTCTTT
NA	TRBD1	TRBV6-5	TRBJ1-4	CASSYAGTGFYKAEKLFF	TGTGCCAGCAGTTATGCCGGGACAGGTTTTTATAAAGCAGAAAAACTGTTTTTT
many	TRBD2	TRBV15	TRBJ2-2	CATSERGGGAPGELFF	TGTGCCACCAGCGAGAGGGGCGGGGGGGCCCCCGGGGAGCTGTTTTTT
many	NA	TRBV6-2/TRBV6-3	TRBJ2-7	CASNRTPYEQYF	TGTGCCAGCAACAGGACTCCCTACGAGCAGTACTTC
many	TRBD2	TRBV6-2/TRBV6-3	TRBJ2-1	CASFPVLAGGSNEQFF	TGTGCCAGCTTTCCTGTCCTAGCGGGGGGGTCCAATGAGCAGTTCTTC
few	TRBD2	TRBV28	TRBJ2-7	CASSTSGSSEQYF	TGTGCCAGCAGTACTAGCGGGAGCAGCGAGCAGTACTTC
many	TRBD1	TRBV12-3/TRBV12-4	TRBJ2-4	CASRAQGEAKNIQYF	TGTGCCAGCAGGGCACAGGGGGAGGCCAAAAACATTCAGTACTTC
NA	NA	TRBV20-1	TRBJ1-5	CSARRTYNQPQHF	TGCAGTGCTAGAAGAACCTACAATCAGCCCCAGCATTTT
NA	TRBD2	TRBV5-5	TRBJ2-1	CASNGLAGGLGNEQFF	TGTGCCAGCAACGGACTAGCGGGGGGTCTCGGCAATGAGCAGTTCTTC
NA	TRBD2	TRBV20-1	TRBJ2-7	CSARDPSGGFSYEQYF	TGCAGTGCTAGAGACCCTAGCGGGGGGTTCTCCTACGAGCAGTACTTC
once	TRBD1	TRBV4-1	TRBJ2-3	CASSQSADRGGPQYF	TGCGCCAGCAGCCAAAGCGCGGACAGGGGGGGTCCCCAGTATTTT
NA	TRBD1	TRBV18	TRBJ2-3	CASSGSGTGFTDTQYF	TGTGCCAGCTCAGGGTCCGGGACAGGCTTCACAGATACGCAGTATTTT
many	NA	TRBV7-2	TRBJ2-7	CASSLWRTASHEQYF	TGTGCCAGCAGCTTATGGAGGACAGCCAGCCACGAGCAGTACTTC
few	NA	TRBV12-3/TRBV12-4	TRBJ1-1	CASSFNVLGAFF	TGTGCCAGCAGTTTTAATGTCCTAGGAGCTTTCTTT
NA	NA	TRBV19	TRBJ2-1	CASSIEGPTDNEQFF	TGTGCCAGTAGTATTGAGGGACCGACGGACAATGAGCAGTTCTTC
few	TRBD1	TRBV5-4	TRBJ2-3	CASLDRGSGDTQYF	TGTGCCAGCCTCGACAGGGGTTCTGGAGATACGCAGTATTTT
few	NA	TRBV7-2	TRBJ1-1	CASSLNTGRSTEAFF	TGTGCCAGCAGCTTAAACACAGGGAGATCCACTGAAGCTTTCTTT
few	TRBD2	TRBV20-1	TRBJ2-7	CSADSGGAYEQYF	TGCAGTGCCGATAGCGGGGGGGCCTACGAGCAGTACTTC
NA	TRBD2	TRBV20-1	TRBJ2-7	CSASLAGGYEQYF	TGCAGTGCTAGCCTAGCGGGGGGCTACGAGCAGTACTTC
NA	NA	TRBV6-5	TRBJ2-7	CASSYSNENHEQYF	TGTGCCAGCAGTTACTCGAACGAGAACCACGAGCAGTACTTC
many	TRBD1	TRBV10-3	TRBJ2-3	CAISESRQGGTIRDTQYF	TGTGCCATCAGTGAGTCCCGACAGGGGGGGACTATCAGAGATACGCAGTATTTT